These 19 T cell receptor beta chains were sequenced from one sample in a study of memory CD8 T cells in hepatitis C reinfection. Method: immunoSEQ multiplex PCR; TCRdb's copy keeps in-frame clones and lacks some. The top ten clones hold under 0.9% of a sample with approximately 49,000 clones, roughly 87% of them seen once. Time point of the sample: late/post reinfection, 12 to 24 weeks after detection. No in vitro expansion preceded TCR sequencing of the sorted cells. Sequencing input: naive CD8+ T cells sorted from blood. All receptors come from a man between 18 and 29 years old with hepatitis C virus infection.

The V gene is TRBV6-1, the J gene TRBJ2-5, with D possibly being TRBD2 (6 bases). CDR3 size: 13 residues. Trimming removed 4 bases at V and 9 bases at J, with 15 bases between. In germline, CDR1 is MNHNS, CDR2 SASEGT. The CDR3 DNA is TGTGCCAGCAGTGGCGGGACGGGGAGAGCCCAGTACTTC. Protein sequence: CASSGGTGRAQYF.

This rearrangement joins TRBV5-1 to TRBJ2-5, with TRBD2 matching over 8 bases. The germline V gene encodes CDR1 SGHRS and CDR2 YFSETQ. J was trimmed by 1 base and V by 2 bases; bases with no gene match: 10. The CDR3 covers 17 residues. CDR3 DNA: TGCGCCAGCAGCTTAGCCCTTAGCGGGATTATCCAAGAGACCCAGTACTTC. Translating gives CASSLALSGIIQETQYF.

The CDR3 DNA sequence: TGTGCCAGTAGTCCTATGCAGGGGGCTGCAAATCAGCCCCAGCATTTT. This encodes CASSPMQGAANQPQHF. V usage is TRBV19 and J usage is TRBJ1-5; TRBD1 matches 8 bases. The J segment lost 4 bases and the V segment lost 5 bases, leaving 10 bases of the junction unmatched. The germline V gene has CDR1 LNHDA and CDR2 SQIVND (reference sequence). The CDR3 loop spans 16 amino acids.

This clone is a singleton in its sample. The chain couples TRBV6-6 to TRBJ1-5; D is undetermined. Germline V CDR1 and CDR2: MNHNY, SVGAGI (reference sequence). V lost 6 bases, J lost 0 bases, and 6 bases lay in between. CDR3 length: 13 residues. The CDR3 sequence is CASSINSNQPQHF. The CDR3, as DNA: TGTGCCAGCAGCATCAATAGCAATCAGCCCCAGCATTTT.

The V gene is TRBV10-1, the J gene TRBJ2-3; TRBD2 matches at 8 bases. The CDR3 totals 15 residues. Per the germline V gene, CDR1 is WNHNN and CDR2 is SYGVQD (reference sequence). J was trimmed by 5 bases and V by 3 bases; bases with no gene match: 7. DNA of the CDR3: TGCGCCAGCAGTGAAGGCCCGGCGGGAGGAGATACGCAGTATTTT. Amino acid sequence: CASSEGPAGGDTQYF.

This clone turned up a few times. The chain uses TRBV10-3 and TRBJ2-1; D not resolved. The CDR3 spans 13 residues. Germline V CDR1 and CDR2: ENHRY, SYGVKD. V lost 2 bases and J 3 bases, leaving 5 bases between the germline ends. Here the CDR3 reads CAISEDNYNEQFF. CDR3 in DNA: TGTGCCATCAGTGAGGACAACTACAATGAGCAGTTCTTC.

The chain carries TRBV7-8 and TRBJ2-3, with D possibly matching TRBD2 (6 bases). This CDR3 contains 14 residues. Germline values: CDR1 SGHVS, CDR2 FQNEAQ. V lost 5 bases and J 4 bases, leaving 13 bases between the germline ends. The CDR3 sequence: CASSLRWGADTQYF. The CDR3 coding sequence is TGTGCCAGCAGCCTACGGTGGGGGGCAGATACGCAGTATTTT.

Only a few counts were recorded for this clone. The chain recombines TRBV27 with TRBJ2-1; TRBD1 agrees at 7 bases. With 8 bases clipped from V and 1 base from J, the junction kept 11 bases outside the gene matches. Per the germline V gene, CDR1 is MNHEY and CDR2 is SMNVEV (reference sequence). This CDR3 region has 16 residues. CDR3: CASHRQGLSSYNEQFF. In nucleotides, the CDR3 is TGTGCCAGCCACAGACAGGGCCTTTCGTCCTACAATGAGCAGTTCTTC.

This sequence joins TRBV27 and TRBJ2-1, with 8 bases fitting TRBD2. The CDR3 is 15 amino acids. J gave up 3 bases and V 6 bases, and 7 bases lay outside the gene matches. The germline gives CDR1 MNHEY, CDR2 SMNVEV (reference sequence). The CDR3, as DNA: TGTGCCAGCAGCCCCTCGGGGGGGCTCTACAATGAGCAGTTCTTC. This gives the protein CASSPSGGLYNEQFF.

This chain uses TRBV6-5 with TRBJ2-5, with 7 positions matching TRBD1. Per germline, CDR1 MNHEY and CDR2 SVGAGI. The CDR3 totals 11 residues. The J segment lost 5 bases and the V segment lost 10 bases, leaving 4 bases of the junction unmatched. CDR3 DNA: TGTGCCATAACAGGGGTTGAGACCCAGTACTTC. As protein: CAITGVETQYF.

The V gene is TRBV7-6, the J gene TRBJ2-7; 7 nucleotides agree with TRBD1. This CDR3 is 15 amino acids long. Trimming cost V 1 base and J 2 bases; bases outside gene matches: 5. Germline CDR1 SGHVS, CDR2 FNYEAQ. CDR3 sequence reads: CASSLGQGYTYEQYF. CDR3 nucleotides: TGTGCCAGCAGCTTAGGACAGGGATATACCTACGAGCAGTACTTC.

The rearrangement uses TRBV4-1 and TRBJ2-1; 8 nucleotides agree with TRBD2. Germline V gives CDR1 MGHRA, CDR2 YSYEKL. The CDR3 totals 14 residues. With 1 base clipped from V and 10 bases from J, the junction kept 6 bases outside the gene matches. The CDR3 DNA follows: TGCGCCAGCAGCCAAGCCGGGAGGGCAAGGGAGCAGTTCTTC. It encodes CASSQAGRAREQFF.

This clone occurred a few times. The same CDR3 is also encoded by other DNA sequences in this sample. CDR3 amino acids: CASSPGQSYEQYF. CDR3 in DNA: TGTGCCAGCAGCCCCGGACAGTCCTACGAGCAGTACTTC. The chain has TRBV27 and TRBJ2-7, with D maybe TRBD1 (6 bases). Trimming cost V 6 bases and J 1 base, with 10 bases left between them. Germline CDR1 and CDR2: MNHEY and SMNVEV (reference sequence). CDR3 length: 13 amino acids.

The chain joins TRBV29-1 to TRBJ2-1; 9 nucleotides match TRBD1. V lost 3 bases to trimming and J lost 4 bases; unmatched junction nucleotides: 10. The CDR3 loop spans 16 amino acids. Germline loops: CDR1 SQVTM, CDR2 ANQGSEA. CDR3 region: CSVEWRDRASYNEQFF. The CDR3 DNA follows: TGCAGCGTTGAGTGGAGGGACAGGGCATCTTACAATGAGCAGTTCTTC.

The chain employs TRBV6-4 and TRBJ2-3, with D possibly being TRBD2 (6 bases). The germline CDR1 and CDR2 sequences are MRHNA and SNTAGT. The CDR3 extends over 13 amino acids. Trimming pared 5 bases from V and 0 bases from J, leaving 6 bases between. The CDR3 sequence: CASSSGSTDTQYF. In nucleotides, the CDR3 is TGTGCCAGCAGTAGCGGGAGCACAGATACGCAGTATTTT.

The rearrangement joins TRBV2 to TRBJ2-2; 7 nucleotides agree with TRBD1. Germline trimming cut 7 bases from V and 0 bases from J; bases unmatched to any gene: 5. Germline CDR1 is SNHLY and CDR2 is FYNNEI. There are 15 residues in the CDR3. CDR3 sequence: CASILGTANTGELFF. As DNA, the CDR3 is TGTGCCAGCATTCTCGGGACAGCGAACACCGGGGAGCTGTTTTTT.

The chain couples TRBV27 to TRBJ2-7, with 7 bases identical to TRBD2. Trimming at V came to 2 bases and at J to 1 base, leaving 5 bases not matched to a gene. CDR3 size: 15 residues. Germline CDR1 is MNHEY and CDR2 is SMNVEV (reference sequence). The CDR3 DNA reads TGTGCCAGCAGTTTACTGGCGGGAGAGTCCTACGAGCAGTACTTC. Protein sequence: CASSLLAGESYEQYF.

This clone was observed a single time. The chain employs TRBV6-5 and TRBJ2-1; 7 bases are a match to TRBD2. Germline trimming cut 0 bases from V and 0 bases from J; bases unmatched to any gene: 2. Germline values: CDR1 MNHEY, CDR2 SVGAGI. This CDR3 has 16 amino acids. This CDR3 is CASSYSGGSSYNEQFF. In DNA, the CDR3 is TGTGCCAGCAGTTACTCGGGGGGGAGCTCCTACAATGAGCAGTTCTTC.

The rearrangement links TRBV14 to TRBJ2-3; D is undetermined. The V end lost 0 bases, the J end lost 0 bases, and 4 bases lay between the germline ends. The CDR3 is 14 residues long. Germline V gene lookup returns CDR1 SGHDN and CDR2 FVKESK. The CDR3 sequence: CASSQDVSTDTQYF. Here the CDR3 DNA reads TGTGCCAGCAGCCAAGACGTTAGCACAGATACGCAGTATTTT.